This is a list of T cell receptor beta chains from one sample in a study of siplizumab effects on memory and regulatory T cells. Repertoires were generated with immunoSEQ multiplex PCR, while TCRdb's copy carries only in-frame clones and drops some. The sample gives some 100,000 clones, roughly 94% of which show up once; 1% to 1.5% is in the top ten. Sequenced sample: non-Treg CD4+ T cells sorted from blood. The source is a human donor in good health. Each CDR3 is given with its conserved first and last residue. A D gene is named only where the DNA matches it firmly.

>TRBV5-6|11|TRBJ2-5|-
CASSFRETQYF
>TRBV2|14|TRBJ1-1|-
CASKPTGTYTEAFF
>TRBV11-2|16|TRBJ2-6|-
CASSSGPNSGANVLTF
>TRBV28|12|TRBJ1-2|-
CASSSLWFGYTF
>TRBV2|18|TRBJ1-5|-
CASRGGAGYGWSNQPQHF
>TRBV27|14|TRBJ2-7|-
CASSFQGQSYEQYF
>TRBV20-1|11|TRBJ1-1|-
CSARARTEAFF
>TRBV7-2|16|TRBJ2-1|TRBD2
CASSLGLLAGVNEQFF
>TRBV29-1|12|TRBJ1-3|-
CSVAGDGNTIYF
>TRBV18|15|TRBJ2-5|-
CASSRLSGPQETQYF
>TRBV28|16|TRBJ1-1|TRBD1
CASRTGTGFFNTEAFF
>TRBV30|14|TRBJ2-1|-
CAWGDTFSYNEQFF
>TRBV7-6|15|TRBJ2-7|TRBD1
CASSPRTGGVYEQYF
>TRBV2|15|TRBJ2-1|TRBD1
CATNTQGVGTNEQFF
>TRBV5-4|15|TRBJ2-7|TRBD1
CASSLFWDRGYEQYF
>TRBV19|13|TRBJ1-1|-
CASSTDMNTEAFF
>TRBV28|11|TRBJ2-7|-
CASSLRREQYF
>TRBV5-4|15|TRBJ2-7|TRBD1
CASSTGQGARYEQYF
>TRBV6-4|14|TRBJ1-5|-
CASSGGREGQPQHF
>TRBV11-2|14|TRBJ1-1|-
CASSYLFRAAEAFF
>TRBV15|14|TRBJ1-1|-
CATSRDPGNTEAFF
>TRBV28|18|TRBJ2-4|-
CASGDSDGADGTKNIQYF
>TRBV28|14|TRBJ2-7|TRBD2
CASSTRTSGYEQYF
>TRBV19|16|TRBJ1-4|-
CASSPESGTYNEKLFF
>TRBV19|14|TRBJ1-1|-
CASSPGPWNTEAFF
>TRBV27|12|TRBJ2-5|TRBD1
CASSSTGETQYF
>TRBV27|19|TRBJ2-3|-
CASSFWVGDGAGSTDTQYF
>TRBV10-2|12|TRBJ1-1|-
CASSEGGTEAFF
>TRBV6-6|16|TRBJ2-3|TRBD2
CASSGLAGSSTDTQYF
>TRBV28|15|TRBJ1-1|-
CASSPSGAVNTEAFF
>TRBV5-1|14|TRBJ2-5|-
CASSSGQYQETQYF
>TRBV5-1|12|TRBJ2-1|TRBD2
CASSQGLAGQFF
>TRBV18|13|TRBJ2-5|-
CASTQTSGVTQYF
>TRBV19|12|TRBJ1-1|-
CASKGPNTEAFF
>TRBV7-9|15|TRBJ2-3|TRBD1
CASSLRGRSTDTQYF
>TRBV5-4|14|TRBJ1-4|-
CASSRDSQNEKLFF
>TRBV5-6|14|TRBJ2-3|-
CASSGLDSTDTQYF
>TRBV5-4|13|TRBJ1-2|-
CASSLGAQDGYTF
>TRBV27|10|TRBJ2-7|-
CASRLLAEYF
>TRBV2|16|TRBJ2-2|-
CASSEDWVVGTGELFF
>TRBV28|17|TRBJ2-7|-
CASRSLRDGRVSYEQYF
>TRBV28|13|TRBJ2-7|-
CASSLPHVVEQYF
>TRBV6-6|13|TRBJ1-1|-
CASSHPEKRRAFF
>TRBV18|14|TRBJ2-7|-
CASSLQGGLREQYF
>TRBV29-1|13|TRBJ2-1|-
CSGGDSLNNEQFF
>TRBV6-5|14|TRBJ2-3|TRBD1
CASSYRGRTDTQYF
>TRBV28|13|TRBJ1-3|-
CASSLQAGNTIYF
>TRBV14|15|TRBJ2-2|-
CASSHTNLGTGELFF
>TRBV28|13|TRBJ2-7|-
CASSLPATYEQYF
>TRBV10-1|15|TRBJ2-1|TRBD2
CASSETGGPNNEQFF
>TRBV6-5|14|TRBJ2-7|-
CASSYPFPPHEQYF
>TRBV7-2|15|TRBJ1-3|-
CASSWSINSGNTIYF
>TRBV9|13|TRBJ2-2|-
CASSIGRGGELFF
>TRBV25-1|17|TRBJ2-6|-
CASSERTGTPGANVLTF